This T cell receptor beta chain was documented in a study of blood T cells in healthy people across ages. V was pared by 3 bases and J by 6 bases, with 7 bases of the junction left unmatched. The CDR3 has 15 residues. Germline assignment: CDR1 LGHNA and CDR2 YSLEER. A second PCR, run for roughly 7 to 11 cycles, used a sample-barcoded 5' primer plus a J-beta primer mix. The study obtained at least 2.5 million CDR3-containing paired-end reads from every sample. TCRdb reprocessed the 5' RACE reads with MiXCR, giving one entry per CDR3 protein. The table lists 850,000 to 1,000,000 distinct CDR3 sequences, roughly 51% of them singletons. The donors, aged 6 to 90, were healthy Caucasians from Russia. The amount of total RNA extracted per sample was at least 6 micrograms. This clonotype was detected only a few times. What it recognizes is unknown. General observations from the study: Across the age range, TCR beta diversity per million T cells fell in a roughly linear way.

The sequence was obtained from a woman in her sixties in good health. The source material was blood. The chain uses TRBV4-3 and TRBJ2-7; TRBD2 matches 11 bases. CDR3 nucleotides: TGCGCCAGCAGCCAGGGACTAGCGGCCCCTCGCGAGCAGTACTTC. Translated: CASSQGLAAPREQYF.